These 21 T cell receptor beta chains were sequenced from one sample in a study of shared clonotypes between healthy human individuals. Method: immunoSEQ multiplex PCR; TCRdb's copy keeps in-frame clones and lacks some. The table lists millions of clones, roughly 91% of them singletons, with around 1.7% in the top ten. As defined, naive CD8 cells were CD45RO-negative and positively selected for CCR7, with terminally differentiated effector memory CD45RA+ cells excluded. The sequencing input was naive CD8+ T cells from PBMCs. The receptor set was obtained from a man between 18 and 35 years old in good health. Some clones in this sample may be carry-over from other donors' samples.

This clone appeared a few times. The chain couples TRBV7-9 to TRBJ1-1, with 9 nucleotides matching TRBD1. After removal of 8 bases from V and 1 base from J, the junction contained 2 bases not matched to a gene. The CDR3 sequence is 13 residues long. Germline CDR1 is SEHNR and CDR2 is FQNEAQ (reference sequence). The CDR3 nucleotides read TGTGCCAGCGGGGACAGGGCGAACACTGAAGCTTTCTTT. Encoded protein: CASGDRANTEAFF.

The chain employs TRBV27 and TRBJ1-1; D gene ambiguous. Per the germline V gene, CDR1 is MNHEY and CDR2 is SMNVEV (reference sequence). This CDR3 contains 12 residues. V was shortened by 9 bases and J by 6 bases, with 14 bases between the two germline ends. The CDR3 DNA reads as TGTGCCAGTGGACTGGGAATATCTGAAGCTTTCTTT. As protein: CASGLGISEAFF.

The rearrangement uses TRBV6-6 and TRBJ2-1; D gene ambiguous. This CDR3 is 15 amino acids long. Deletions cut 2 bases from V and 8 bases from J, with 16 bases between. The germline V gene encodes CDR1 MNHNY and CDR2 SVGAGI (reference sequence). The CDR3 here is CASSYDLTSSDEQFF. The CDR3 DNA is TGTGCCAGCAGTTACGATCTCACCTCCAGCGATGAGCAGTTCTTC.

Regarding this clone: Within the sample, other DNA sequences also encode this same CDR3. V usage is TRBV7-2 and J usage is TRBJ2-7, with 10 nucleotides matching TRBD2. The CDR3 consists of 15 residues. Per germline, CDR1 SGHTA and CDR2 FQGNSA. V was pared by 2 bases and J by 0 bases, with 1 base of the junction left unmatched. CDR3 amino acids: CASSLRTSGSYEQYF. In DNA form, the CDR3 reads TGTGCCAGCAGCTTACGGACTAGCGGCTCCTACGAGCAGTACTTC.

The gene calls are TRBV10-2 and TRBJ1-2, with 11 bases identical to TRBD1. The CDR3 runs 16 residues. CDR1 is WSHSY and CDR2 is SAAADI in the germline V gene. The junction had 8 bases not matched to a gene; V was cut back by 4 bases and J by 4 bases. CDR3 loop: CASSGAGQGAPYGYTF. CDR3 DNA: TGCGCCAGCAGTGGGGCCGGACAGGGGGCGCCCTATGGCTACACCTTC.

J is TRBJ2-7 and V is TRBV25-1; D unresolved. The CDR3 sequence is 14 residues long. From germline, CDR1 is MGHDK and CDR2 SYGVNS. The V gene lost 1 base and the J gene lost 0 bases, with 7 bases spanning the gap. In nucleotides, the CDR3 is TGTGCCAGCAGTGAATTGGCTGTCTCCTACGAGCAGTACTTC. This codes for CASSELAVSYEQYF.

V is TRBV7-3 and J is TRBJ2-2, with 9 positions matching TRBD2. CDR3 length equals 15 residues. The germline V gene encodes CDR1 SGHTA and CDR2 FQGTGA. The ends lost 1 base at V and 4 bases at J; junction bases unmatched: 1. CDR3 loop: CASSLNSGGTGELFF. The DNA of the CDR3 is TGTGCCAGCAGCTTAAATAGCGGGGGCACCGGGGAGCTGTTTTTT. Based on the CDR3 plus reference TRBV7-3 and TRBJ2-2, the full variable domain is GAGVSQTPSNKVTEKGKYVELRCDPISGHTALYWYRQSLGQGPEFLIYFQGTGAADDSGLPNDRFFAVRPEGSVSTLKIQRTERGDSAVYLCASSLNSGGTGELFFGEGSRLTVL.

This rearrangement joins TRBV5-4 to TRBJ2-7; D is uncertain. CDR1 is SGHNT, CDR2 YYREEE, per germline (reference sequence). This CDR3 spans 14 amino acids. V lost 4 bases and J lost 5, with 16 bases in between. The CDR3, as DNA: TGTGCCAGCAGCGCGCCGGGCCCGGTGGACGAGCAGTACTTC. Its protein is CASSAPGPVDEQYF.

With regard to this clone: Other nucleotide sequences from this sample produce the same CDR3. V and J are TRBV9 and TRBJ1-1; no clear D gene. V lost 1 base and J 2 bases, leaving 6 bases between the germline ends. Germline assignment: CDR1 SGDLS and CDR2 YYNGEE. The CDR3 extends over 13 amino acids. Written as DNA, the CDR3 is TGTGCCAGCAGCGTAAGGCCTAACACTGAAGCTTTCTTT. Translated: CASSVRPNTEAFF.

This clone was found once. The rearrangement joins TRBV5-6 to TRBJ1-1; D is possibly TRBD1 (6 bases). This CDR3 is built from 17 residues. Trimming took off 3 bases at V and 0 bases at J, with 18 bases between the two ends. Looked up from germline, CDR1 is SGHDT and CDR2 is YYEEEE. CDR3 loop: CASSWEAGQFMNTEAFF. CDR3 in DNA: TGTGCCAGCAGCTGGGAGGCCGGACAGTTTATGAACACTGAAGCTTTCTTT.

The chain carries TRBV4-2 and TRBJ1-5; TRBD1 is a possible D gene (5 bases). V was clipped by 1 base and J by 6 bases, with 16 bases between them. The CDR3 spans 16 residues. Per the germline V gene, CDR1 is LGHNA and CDR2 is YNFKEQ. CDR3 sequence: CASSQVWRGGTQPQHF. As DNA, the CDR3 is TGTGCCAGCAGCCAAGTCTGGCGGGGGGGTACTCAGCCCCAGCATTTT.

On this clone: Distinct nucleotide sequences in the sample also encode this CDR3. The chain uses TRBV7-9 and TRBJ2-1; 9 nucleotides agree with TRBD2. The CDR3 contains 16 residues. CDR1 is SEHNR, CDR2 FQNEAQ, per germline (reference sequence). V gave up 3 bases and J gave up 10 bases; unmatched junction bases: 13. The CDR3 spells CASSLGLAGGLGEQFF. The CDR3 nucleotides read TGTGCCAGCAGCTTGGGACTGGCGGGAGGGCTTGGGGAGCAGTTCTTC. The complete variable domain, with remaining parts taken from reference TRBV7-9 and TRBJ2-1, reads DTGVSQNPRHKITKRGQNVTFRCDPISEHNRLYWYRQTLGQGPEFLTYFQNEAQLEKSRLLSDRFSAERPKGSFSTLEIQRTEQGDSAMYLCASSLGLAGGLGEQFFGPGTRLTVL.

The chain links TRBV4-1 to TRBJ1-1; no reliable D call. Germline V gene sequence: CDR1 MGHRA, CDR2 YSYEKL. This CDR3 comprises 15 residues. Between the trimmed V and J ends, which lost 4 bases and 0 bases, there was a span of 12 bases. The CDR3 loop reads CASSPQAQLNTEAFF. The CDR3 DNA is TGCGCCAGCAGCCCCCAGGCGCAGTTGAACACTGAAGCTTTCTTT.

This chain joins TRBV19 and TRBJ2-1; 13 bases line up with TRBD2. Germline V gene lookup returns CDR1 LNHDA and CDR2 SQIVND (reference sequence). The CDR3 extends over 15 amino acids. J was trimmed by 9 bases and V by 3 bases; bases with no gene match: 5. CDR3 sequence (DNA): TGTGCCAGTAGTATCTGGACTAGCGGGAGTGGTGAGCAGTTCTTC. Protein product: CASSIWTSGSGEQFF.

This clone came up once. The chain uses TRBV7-6 and TRBJ2-2; D is undetermined. Deletions cut 1 base from V and 6 bases from J, with 12 bases between. The CDR3 has 15 residues. CDR1 is SGHVS, CDR2 FNYEAQ, per germline. In nucleotides, the CDR3 is TGTGCCAGCAGCTTAGTTGGAGCACGGGCCGGGGAGCTGTTTTTT. This sequence encodes CASSLVGARAGELFF.

The chain couples TRBV10-3 to TRBJ2-3; D might be TRBD2 (5 bases). The germline V gene has CDR1 ENHRY and CDR2 SYGVKD. V lost 10 bases and J lost 2, with 16 bases in between. The CDR3 is made up of 14 amino acids. Here the CDR3 reads CATYWTSHTDTQYF. The DNA for the CDR3 is TGTGCCACCTATTGGACTTCTCACACAGATACGCAGTATTTT.

This clone appeared once. This chain uses TRBV7-9 with TRBJ1-5; 11 bases match TRBD1. CDR1 is SEHNR, CDR2 FQNEAQ, per germline (reference sequence). V dropped 1 base and J dropped 7; count of bases not matched to a gene: 3. The CDR3 spans 15 residues. In DNA form, the CDR3 reads TGTGCCAGCAGCTTAGGGACAGGGGGCTGGCAGCCCCAGCATTTT. It specifies CASSLGTGGWQPQHF.

This clone was recorded once. The rearrangement uses TRBV2 and TRBJ2-5; 8 bases agree with TRBD2. This CDR3 comprises 18 residues. With 6 bases clipped from V and 2 bases from J, the junction kept 17 bases outside the gene matches. Looked up from germline, CDR1 is SNHLY and CDR2 is FYNNEI. CDR3 in amino acids: CASRVETSADIYQETQYF. The CDR3 nucleotides read TGTGCCAGCAGAGTGGAGACTAGCGCTGATATATATCAAGAGACCCAGTACTTC.

The V gene is TRBV11-2, the J gene TRBJ2-2; no clear D gene. Trimming stripped 2 bases from V and 5 bases from J, with 12 bases between. Germline CDR1 is SGHAT and CDR2 is FQNNGV. This CDR3 is 15 amino acids long. DNA of the CDR3: TGTGCCAGCAGCTTACTCCCCAGTTTAACCGGGGAGCTGTTTTTT. Encoded protein: CASSLLPSLTGELFF.

V and J are TRBV7-9 and TRBJ2-7; the D gene could be TRBD1 or TRBD2 (5 bases each). Germline CDR1 and CDR2: SEHNR and FQNEAQ (reference sequence). V lost 4 bases and J lost 5, with 15 bases in between. This CDR3 region has 14 residues. The CDR3 nucleotides read TGTGCCAGCAGCTCCTCGGGGACCCCCCACGAGCAGTACTTC. Residues: CASSSSGTPHEQYF.

The chain combines TRBV27 with TRBJ2-3; 10 nucleotides match TRBD1. V was pared by 5 bases and J by 3 bases, with 8 bases of the junction left unmatched. There are 16 residues in the CDR3. CDR1 is MNHEY, CDR2 SMNVEV, per germline (reference sequence). The DNA for the CDR3 is TGTGCCAGCAGTGCTGTCCGGGACAGGGGTACAGATACGCAGTATTTT. Translated, it gives CASSAVRDRGTDTQYF.